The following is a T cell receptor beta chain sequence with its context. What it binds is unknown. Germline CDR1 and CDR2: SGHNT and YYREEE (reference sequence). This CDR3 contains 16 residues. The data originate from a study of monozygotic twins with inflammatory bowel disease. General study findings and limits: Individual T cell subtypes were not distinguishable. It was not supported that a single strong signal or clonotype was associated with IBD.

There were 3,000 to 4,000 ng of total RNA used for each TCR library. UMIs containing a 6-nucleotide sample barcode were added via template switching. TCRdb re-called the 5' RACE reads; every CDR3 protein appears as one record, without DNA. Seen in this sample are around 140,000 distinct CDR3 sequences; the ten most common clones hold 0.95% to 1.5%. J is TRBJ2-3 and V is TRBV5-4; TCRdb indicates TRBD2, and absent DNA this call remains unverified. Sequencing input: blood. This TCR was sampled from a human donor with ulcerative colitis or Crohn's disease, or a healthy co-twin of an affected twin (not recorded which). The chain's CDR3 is CASSLGGRLGTDTQYF.